The 28 T cell receptor beta chains in this list originate from one sample, sequenced in a study of Ad26.COV2.S vaccination and SARS-CoV-2 variants. Treatment denoted: approximately 18 received Ad26.COV2.S at low or high dose, single or two shots; roughly five received placebo; per-sample allocation not given. The samples date from day 63 after the first vaccine or placebo injection. This table comes from immunoSEQ multiplex PCR, and its TCRdb copy is limited to in-frame clones, with some not included. The table has roughly 420,000 clones, 88% seen once; the top ten hold approximately 4%. Sequenced material: peripheral blood, taken in a trial of Ad26.COV2.S vaccine versus placebo. The receptors were gathered from a person aged 18-60 years who received the Ad26.COV2.S COVID-19 vaccine or a placebo.

The chain couples TRBV5-6 to TRBJ1-5, with D unclear. The CDR3 is 12 amino acids. Germline assignment: CDR1 SGHDT and CDR2 YYEEEE. V was trimmed by 4 bases and J by 11 bases, leaving 13 bases between them. CDR3 in amino acids: CASSLGNGAQHF. CDR3 nucleotides: TGTGCCAGCAGCCTGGGTAATGGGGCCCAGCATTTT.

V usage is TRBV5-1 and J usage is TRBJ2-7, with TRBD1 matching 9 bases. Per germline, CDR1 SGHRS and CDR2 YFSETQ. The J segment lost 3 bases and the V segment lost 0 bases, leaving 7 bases of the junction unmatched. This CDR3 region has 16 residues. CDR3 DNA sequence: TGCGCCAGCAGCTTGGTGGTGGGACAGGGAGTCTACGAGCAGTACTTC. It yields the protein CASSLVVGQGVYEQYF.

The CDR3 nucleotides are TGTGCCAGCAGTACCCATAGCCGAGGGGGAACAGATACGCAGTATTTT. Translated, it gives CASSTHSRGGTDTQYF. This rearrangement joins TRBV6-2 or TRBV6-3 to TRBJ2-3; D may be TRBD1 (6 bases). The V and J ends lost 5 bases and 3 bases respectively, with 18 bases between them. Germline loops: CDR1 MNHEY, CDR2 SVGEGT. The CDR3 has 16 residues.

This chain connects TRBV6-2 or TRBV6-3 to TRBJ2-1; D perhaps matches TRBD1 (6 bases). The CDR3 consists of 15 residues. Germline lookup yields CDR1 MNHEY and CDR2 SVGEGT. V lost 2 bases and J lost 4, with 12 bases in between. Written as DNA, the CDR3 is TGTGCCAGCAGTTACGACAGGCCCGAATACAATGAGCAGTTCTTC. Translated: CASSYDRPEYNEQFF.

The chain recombines TRBV3-1 (or the pseudogene TRBV3-2) with TRBJ2-7; D might be TRBD1 (6 bases). In germline, CDR1 is LGHDT, CDR2 YNNKEL (reference sequence). This CDR3 comprises 12 residues. Trimming took off 1 base at V and 5 bases at J, with 6 bases between the two ends. CDR3 sequence (DNA): TGTGCCAGCAGCCAAGGGGGGCACGAGCAGTACTTC. It codes for CASSQGGHEQYF.

The rearrangement uses TRBV3-1 (or the pseudogene TRBV3-2) and TRBJ2-7, with a tentative D call TRBD1 (6 bases). V gave up 1 base and J gave up 4 bases, with 17 bases separating them. Germline lookup yields CDR1 LGHDT and CDR2 YNNKEL (reference sequence). The CDR3 extends over 16 amino acids. The CDR3 reads CASSQGGTGTIYEQYF. Here the CDR3 DNA reads TGTGCCAGCAGCCAAGGGGGAACAGGGACGATTTACGAGCAGTACTTC.

Of note for this clone: The CDR3 does not close with the conserved phenylalanine or tryptophan, likely indicating a read error. Because the CDR3's place on the DNA is in doubt, the DNA is left out and the CDR3 is given as listed by TCRdb. This sequence joins TRBV6-5 and TRBJ1-2. The CDR3 extends over 14 residues, inclusive of both ends. CDR1 MNHEY and CDR2 SVGAGI come from the germline V gene. CDR3 sequence reads: CASSRILSPRVVGL.

The J gene is TRBJ2-7, the V gene TRBV5-6, with TRBD2 matching over 8 bases. J was trimmed by 1 base and V by 2 bases; bases with no gene match: 2. The CDR3 covers 14 residues. CDR1 is SGHDT and CDR2 is YYEEEE in the germline V gene. The CDR3 DNA reads TGTGCCAGCAGCTTCGCGGGAGGATCCTACGAGCAGTACTTC. Translating gives CASSFAGGSYEQYF.

The chain joins TRBV6-5 to TRBJ1-4, with 7 bases matching TRBD1. This CDR3 has 14 amino acids. Germline lookup yields CDR1 MNHEY and CDR2 SVGAGI. After removal of 6 bases from V and 4 bases from J, the junction contained 5 bases not matched to a gene. CDR3 sequence (DNA): TGTGCCAGCAGCACGACAGGGCATAATGAAAAACTGTTTTTT. The encoded protein is CASSTTGHNEKLFF.

In its sample, this clone was seen a few times. The CDR3 region has the DNA TGTGCCAGCAGCTTAGGGGTAGACTATGGCTACACCTTC. Protein: CASSLGVDYGYTF. The chain joins TRBV7-9 to TRBJ1-2, with D hard to call. CDR1 is SEHNR, CDR2 FQNEAQ, per germline (reference sequence). CDR3 length equals 13 residues. Trimming removed 1 base at V and 3 bases at J, with 6 bases between.

V is TRBV30 and J is TRBJ2-7; no firm D call. Germline values: CDR1 GTSNPN, CDR2 SVGIG (reference sequence). Trimming left V 0 bases short and J 6 bases short, with 6 bases between. The CDR3 has 11 residues. CDR3 nucleotide sequence: TGTGCCTGGAGTGTAGGCCCCGAGCAGTACTTC. It codes for CAWSVGPEQYF.

The chain couples TRBV28 to TRBJ2-1; 11 bases match TRBD2. The CDR3 is 15 residues long. V trimming: 3 bases; J trimming: 4 bases; junction bases outside the gene matches: 2. The germline CDR1 and CDR2 sequences are MDHEN and SYDVKM. CDR3 DNA: TGTGCCAGCAGTTTCGCTAGCGGGGGGTACAATGAGCAGTTCTTC. This gives the protein CASSFASGGYNEQFF.

The chain has TRBV7-8 and TRBJ1-2; no definite D call. Germline V lookup: CDR1 SGHVS, CDR2 FQNEAQ. The CDR3 consists of 16 residues. V shed 5 bases and J shed 0 bases, with 16 bases lying between them. The CDR3 sequence: CASSHQTGVTNYGYTF. CDR3 DNA: TGTGCCAGCAGCCATCAGACCGGGGTAACTAACTATGGCTACACCTTC.

Concerning this clone: Relative to the germline gene, one junction end is altered; a read error may explain this. V and J are TRBV30 and TRBJ1-2, with 10 bases fitting TRBD1. The germline V gene encodes CDR1 GTSNPN and CDR2 SVGIG (reference sequence). The CDR3 is 13 residues long. Here the CDR3 DNA reads TGTGCCTGGAGTACGGGGACAGGGGCAACCCTCAACTTC. This encodes CAWSTGTGATLNF.

This chain joins TRBV4-2 and TRBJ2-5; weak D call: TRBD2 (5 bases). V dropped 4 bases and J dropped 4 bases, with 13 bases sitting between them. The CDR3 has 14 amino acids. Germline V gene data show CDR1 as LGHNA and CDR2 as YNFKEQ. The CDR3 nucleotides read TGTGCCAGCAGCCCCTCCCCAGAGGGAGAGACCCAGTACTTC. Protein sequence: CASSPSPEGETQYF.

This clone came up a few times. The chain combines TRBV6-2 or TRBV6-3 with TRBJ2-2; D is ambiguous. Germline V gene lookup returns CDR1 MNHEY and CDR2 SVGEGT. Trimming pared 0 bases from V and 5 bases from J, leaving 7 bases between. The CDR3 has 14 amino acids. The CDR3 nucleotides are TGTGCCAGCAGTTACTCGGCAGAGACCGGGGAGCTGTTTTTT. Amino acid sequence: CASSYSAETGELFF.

This clone has only a few counts. CDR3 sequence (DNA): TGTGCCTGGAGTGCTGGGCTAATGGATGGCTACACCTTC. It encodes CAWSAGLMDGYTF. This chain connects TRBV30 to TRBJ1-2; D call uncertain. The CDR3 extends over 13 amino acids. The germline CDR1 and CDR2 sequences are GTSNPN and SVGIG (reference sequence). V shed 1 base and J shed 6 bases, with 12 bases lying between them.

The J gene is TRBJ1-1, the V gene TRBV12-3 or TRBV12-4, with a possible D match to TRBD1 (5 bases). Trimming removed 10 bases at V and 1 base at J, with 10 bases between. The CDR3 sequence is 12 residues long. The CDR3 DNA reads as TGTGCCACCGGGACGGGGAACACTGAAGCTTTCTTT. Protein product: CATGTGNTEAFF.

The V and J genes are TRBV5-1 and TRBJ2-3; D assignment may be TRBD1 or TRBD2 (6 bases each). Germline V lookup: CDR1 SGHRS, CDR2 YFSETQ. Trimming left V 4 bases short and J 4 bases short, with 13 bases between. This CDR3 is built from 14 residues. The chain's CDR3 is CASSPPGAADTQYF. The CDR3 nucleotides are TGCGCCAGCAGCCCCCCGGGGGCAGCAGATACGCAGTATTTT. The full variable domain, completed using reference TRBV5-1 and TRBJ2-3, is KAGVTQTPRYLIKTRGQQVTLSCSPISGHRSVSWYQQTPGQGLQFLFEYFSETQRNKGNFPGRFSGRQFSNSRSEMNVSTLELGDSALYLCASSPPGAADTQYFGPGTRLTVL.

DNA of the CDR3: TGTGCCAGCAGCTTAATCTTAGCGGGGGAACAGTTCTTC. This gives the protein CASSLILAGEQFF. The chain is built from TRBV11-3 and TRBJ2-1; 9 bases line up with TRBD2. The ends lost 2 bases at V and 13 bases at J; junction bases unmatched: 6. Per the germline V gene, CDR1 is SGHNT and CDR2 is YENEEA. CDR3 length: 13 amino acids.

This clone was detected once. The chain couples TRBV7-8 to TRBJ1-1; D is undetermined. Trimming removed 4 bases from V and 5 bases from J, with 14 bases in between. Germline loops: CDR1 SGHVS, CDR2 FQNEAQ. The CDR3 has 14 residues. The CDR3 DNA is TGTGCCAGCAGCTACCGACGGAGGCGAACTGAAGCTTTCTTT. Translating gives CASSYRRRRTEAFF. Drawing the rest from reference TRBV7-8 and TRBJ1-1, the complete variable domain is GAGVSQSPRYKVAKRGQDVALRCDPISGHVSLFWYQQALGQGPEFLTYFQNEAQLDKSGLPSDRFFAERPEGSVSTLKIQRTQQEDSAVYLCASSYRRRRTEAFFGQGTRLTVV.

This chain connects TRBV7-9 to TRBJ2-4; possible D gene TRBD1, 6 bases. Germline CDR1 reads SEHNR; CDR2 reads FQNEAQ (reference sequence). The CDR3 covers 17 residues. The V gene lost 4 bases and the J gene lost 0 bases, with 16 bases spanning the gap. This CDR3 reads CASSSEAYRVAKNIQYF. The CDR3 coding sequence is TGTGCCAGCAGCTCGGAGGCCTACAGGGTAGCCAAAAACATTCAGTACTTC.

This chain links TRBV5-6 with TRBJ2-3; 7 bases line up with TRBD2. The CDR3 runs to 12 residues. The J segment lost 9 bases and the V segment lost 4 bases, leaving 5 bases of the junction unmatched. Looked up from germline, CDR1 is SGHDT and CDR2 is YYEEEE. CDR3 sequence (DNA): TGTGCCAGCAGCCCGAGCGGGAACACGCAGTATTTT. It translates to CASSPSGNTQYF.

This clone was seen more than once but under ten times. The J gene is TRBJ2-3, the V gene TRBV13, with no clear D. The V gene lost 0 bases and the J gene lost 2 bases, with 6 bases spanning the gap. The CDR3 totals 14 residues. Germline V gene data show CDR1 as PRHDT and CDR2 as FYEKMQ (reference sequence). The CDR3: CASSLGPITDTQYF. As DNA, the CDR3 is TGTGCCAGCAGCTTAGGCCCTATCACAGATACGCAGTATTTT.

This sequence joins TRBV10-3 and TRBJ2-2; D may be TRBD1 or TRBD2 (5 bases each). The CDR3 is 16 residues long. Trimming stripped 0 bases from V and 0 bases from J, with 8 bases between. Germline V lookup: CDR1 ENHRY, CDR2 SYGVKD. CDR3 residues: CAISESGVANTGELFF. The CDR3 DNA follows: TGTGCCATCAGTGAGTCGGGGGTCGCGAACACCGGGGAGCTGTTTTTT.

The chain links TRBV28 to TRBJ1-6; tentatively, D is TRBD1 (5 bases). Germline-derived CDR1 and CDR2 are MDHEN and SYDVKM. This CDR3 is 13 amino acids long. V shed 2 bases and J shed 7 bases, with 6 bases lying between them. CDR3 loop: CASSLRQNSPLHF. CDR3 bases: TGTGCCAGCAGTTTAAGACAGAATTCACCCCTCCACTTT.

For this clone: Germline is not matched at one junction end, which may reflect a read error. The chain recombines TRBV4-3 with TRBJ2-1; the match to TRBD2 covers 9 bases. Germline lookup yields CDR1 LGHNA and CDR2 YSLEER. The CDR3 runs 15 residues. The CDR3 DNA is TGCGCCAGCAGTCAAGCTAGCGGGGATTACAATGAGCAGTTCTTC. Residues: CASSQASGDYNEQFF.

The chain employs TRBV5-1 and TRBJ2-7; D is tentatively TRBD1 or TRBD2 (5 bases each). V was cut by 0 bases and J by 3 bases, with 13 bases left in between. This CDR3 region has 15 residues. Germline CDR1 reads SGHRS; CDR2 reads YFSETQ. The CDR3 loop reads CASSLAGDARYEQYF. CDR3 bases: TGCGCCAGCAGCTTGGCCGGGGACGCTCGCTACGAGCAGTACTTC.